This T cell receptor beta chain was found in a study of regulatory T cells in long-lasting Graves disease. Overall study context: It was over 5 years of antithyroid drugs, with positive TSH receptor antibodies, that meant persistent Graves' disease.

Points from the study as a whole: Relative to new patients (966), persistent patients exhibited greater sharing of public clonotypes (around 3,000). Persistent disease exhibited a predilection for TRBV28, TRBJ1-2 and TRBJ2-5.

Relying on iRepertoire HTBI primers and Arm-PCR of CDR3 regions, the team built TCR beta libraries. Each CDR3 protein is one row after TCRdb ran MiXCR on the multiplex PCR reads. Here the sample spans fewer than 450,000 distinct CDR3 sequences, around 24% being singletons. Trimming cost V 1 base and J 1 base, with 8 bases left between them. The germline V gene encodes CDR1 DFQATT and CDR2 SNEGSKA (reference sequence). The CDR3 loop spans 13 amino acids. Described time point: persistent/refractory GD, antithyroid drugs over 5 years with positive TRAb. PBMCs were the source of the RNA used for TCR sequencing. Guidelines of the American Thyroid Association were used to diagnose Graves' disease. The sample holds many counts of this clonotype. Its antigen is not identified.

Here the sequenced sample was peripheral blood mononuclear cells (PBMCs), taken when the disease was refractory, from a patient treated with antithyroid drugs. V usage is TRBV20-1 and J usage is TRBJ2-7; D is undetermined. This TCR was recovered from a female donor with Graves disease. DNA for the CDR3: TGCAGTGCTAGAGTAACGACTTCCTACGAGCAGTACTTC. This translates into CSARVTTSYEQYF.